The sequence of this T cell receptor beta chain was determined in a study of shared clonotypes between healthy human individuals. Regarding the study as a whole: Clonotype sharing among donors was expected to depend on sequencing depth. Since donors were few, the genetic and exposure-history diversity represented was limited.

To note about this clone: Its antigen remains unknown.

Data came from immunoSEQ multiplex PCR; TCRdb stores just in-frame clones and leaves some out. This table has under 2.5 million clones, under 95% appearing once. Sequencing was carried out using naive CD4+ T cells from PBMCs. Subset of the sample: CD45RA+ positively selected. The clonotype was recovered from a young man in good health. Some clones in this sample may be carry-over from other donors' samples.

In DNA, the CDR3 is TGTGCCAGCAGCACAACCGAACAGTGGAACTCCTACGAGCAGTACTTC. It codes for CASSTTEQWNSYEQYF. The chain couples TRBV28 to TRBJ2-7; D uncertain. Trimming removed 6 bases from V and 0 bases from J, with 18 bases in between. CDR3 length: 16 amino acids. CDR1 is MDHEN, CDR2 SYDVKM, per germline. Complete variable domain (other parts from reference TRBV28 and TRBJ2-7): DVKVTQSSRYLVKRTGEKVFLECVQDMDHENMFWYRQDPGLGLRLIYFSYDVKMKEKGDIPEGYSVSREKKERFSLILESASTNQTSMYLCASSTTEQWNSYEQYFGPGTRLTVT.